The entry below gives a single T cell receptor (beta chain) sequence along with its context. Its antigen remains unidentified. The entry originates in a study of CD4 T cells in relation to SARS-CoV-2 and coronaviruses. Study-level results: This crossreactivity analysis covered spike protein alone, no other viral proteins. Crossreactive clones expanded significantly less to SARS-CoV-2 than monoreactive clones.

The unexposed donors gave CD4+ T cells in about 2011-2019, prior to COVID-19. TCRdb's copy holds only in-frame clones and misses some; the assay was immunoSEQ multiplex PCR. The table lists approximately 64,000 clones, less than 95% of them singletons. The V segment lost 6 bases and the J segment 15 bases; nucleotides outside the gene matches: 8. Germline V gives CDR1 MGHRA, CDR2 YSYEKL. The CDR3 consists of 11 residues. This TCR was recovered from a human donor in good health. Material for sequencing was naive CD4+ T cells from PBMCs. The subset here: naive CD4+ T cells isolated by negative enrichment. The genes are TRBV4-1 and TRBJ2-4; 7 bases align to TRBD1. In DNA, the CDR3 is TGCGCCAGCAGGCAACAGGGGTTTAGGTACTTC. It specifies CASRQQGFRYF.